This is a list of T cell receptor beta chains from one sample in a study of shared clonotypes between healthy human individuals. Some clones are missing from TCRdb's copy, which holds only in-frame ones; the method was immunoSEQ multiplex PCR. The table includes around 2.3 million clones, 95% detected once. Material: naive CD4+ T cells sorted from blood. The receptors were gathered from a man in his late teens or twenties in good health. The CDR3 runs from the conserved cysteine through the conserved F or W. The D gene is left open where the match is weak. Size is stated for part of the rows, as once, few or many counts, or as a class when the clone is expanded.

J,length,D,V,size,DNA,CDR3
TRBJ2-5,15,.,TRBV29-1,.,TGCAGCGTCGGCCTAGGAAGGGCAGACCAAGAGACCCAGTACTTC,CSVGLGRADQETQYF
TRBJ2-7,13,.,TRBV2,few,TGTGCCAGCAGTGAGGGGGGTTACTACGAGCAGTACTTC,CASSEGGYYEQYF
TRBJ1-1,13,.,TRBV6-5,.,TGTGCCAGCTCTCGGGGTCGGATGGCTGAAGCTTTCTTT,CASSRGRMAEAFF
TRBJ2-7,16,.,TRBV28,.,TGTGCCAGCAGTTTAGCAAGGTCAGAGGGGTCCTACGAGCAGTACTTC,CASSLARSEGSYEQYF
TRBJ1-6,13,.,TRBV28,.,TGTGCCATGAGAAGGGACATAAGTTCACCCCTCCACTTT,CAMRRDISSPLHF
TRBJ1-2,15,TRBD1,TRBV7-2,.,TGTGCCAGCAGCTTGAGGACAGGACCTAACTATGGCTACACCTTC,CASSLRTGPNYGYTF
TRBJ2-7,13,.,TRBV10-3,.,TGTGCCACTGGGCAGGCGGTCTCCTACGAGCAGTACTTC,CATGQAVSYEQYF
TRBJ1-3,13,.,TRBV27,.,TGTGCCAGCAGTTTTCGGGGTTCGAACACCATATATTTT,CASSFRGSNTIYF
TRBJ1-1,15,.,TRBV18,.,TGTGCCAGCTCACCGTTGCAGGGAATGGGCACTGAAGCTTTCTTT,CASSPLQGMGTEAFF
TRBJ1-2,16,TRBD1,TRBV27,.,TGTGCCAGCAGGTGGACAGGGGCCCGGAGAGACTATGGCTACACCTTC,CASRWTGARRDYGYTF
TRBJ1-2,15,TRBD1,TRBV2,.,TGTGCCAGCACGCGTACCGGGACAGGGAACTATGGCTACACCTTC,CASTRTGTGNYGYTF
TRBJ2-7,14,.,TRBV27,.,TGTGCCAGCTCGACGGACCGGTCATATTACGAGCAGTACTTC,CASSTDRSYYEQYF
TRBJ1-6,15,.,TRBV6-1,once,TGTGCCAGCAGTGAGAAGGACTCCTATAATTCACCCCTCCACTTT,CASSEKDSYNSPLHF
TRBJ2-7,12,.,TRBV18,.,TGTGCCAGCTCACTCAGGGAAGGGGAGCAGTACTTC,CASSLREGEQYF
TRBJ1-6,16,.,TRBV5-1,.,TGCGCCAGCAGTGGACAGTCGAGCTCCTATAATTCACCCCTCCACTTT,CASSGQSSSYNSPLHF
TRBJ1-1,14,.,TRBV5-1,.,TGCGCCAGCAGCATGGGGAGGCTGTACACTGAAGCTTTCTTT,CASSMGRLYTEAFF
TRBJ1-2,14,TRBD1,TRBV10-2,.,TGCGCCAGCAGTGACCCCGACAGGGGGTACGGCTACACCTTC,CASSDPDRGYGYTF
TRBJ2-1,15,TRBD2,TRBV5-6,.,TGTGCCAGCAGCGCCTCTGGCCTAGCGGGAGATCAGCCGTTCTTC,CASSASGLAGDQPFF
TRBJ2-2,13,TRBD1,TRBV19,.,TGTGCCAGTATCCCGCAGGGGGCCGGGGAGCTGTTTTTT,CASIPQGAGELFF
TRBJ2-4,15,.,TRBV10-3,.,TGTGCCATCAGTGTTGGGGACGGTTACAAAAACATTCAGTACTTC,CAISVGDGYKNIQYF
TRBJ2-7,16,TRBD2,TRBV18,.,TGTGCCAGCTCACCATCCCGACTAGCGGGGTCCTACGAGCAGTACTTC,CASSPSRLAGSYEQYF
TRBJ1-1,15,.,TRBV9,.,TGTGCCAGCAGCGTAACCCCACAGGGTGGGGCTGAAGCTTTCTTT,CASSVTPQGGAEAFF
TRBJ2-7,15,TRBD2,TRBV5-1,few,TGCGCCAGCAGCTTGGAGGCTAGCGGGTCCTACGAGCAGTACTTC,CASSLEASGSYEQYF
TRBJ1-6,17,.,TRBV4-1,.,TGCGCCAGCAGCCAAGGCAGGGCCGCAGGGACTAATTCACCCCTCCACTTT,CASSQGRAAGTNSPLHF
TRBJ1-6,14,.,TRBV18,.,TGTGCCAGCTCACCATCCAGCTATAATTCACCCCTCCACTTT,CASSPSSYNSPLHF
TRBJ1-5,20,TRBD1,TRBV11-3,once,TGTGCCAGCAGCCCTCCCCCGACAGGGATCTTAAGCCAAATTGATCAGCCCCAGCATTTT,CASSPPPTGILSQIDQPQHF
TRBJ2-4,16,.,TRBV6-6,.,TGTGCCAGCAGCCGGGGGTCAGGGAGAGCCAAAAACATTCAGTACTTC,CASSRGSGRAKNIQYF
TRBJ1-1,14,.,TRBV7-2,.,TGTGCCAGCACCCTTGCAACAGGGTTCGCTGAAGCTTTCTTT,CASTLATGFAEAFF
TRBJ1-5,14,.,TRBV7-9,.,TGTGCCAGCAGCTCCCTGGGCCCAAATCAGCCCCAGCATTTT,CASSSLGPNQPQHF
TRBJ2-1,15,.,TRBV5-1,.,TGCGCCAGCAGCTGGGCCCAGGTACAGAGAGATGAGCAGTTCTTC,CASSWAQVQRDEQFF
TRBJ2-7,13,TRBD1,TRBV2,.,TGTGCCAGCAGCACCGGGACAGGGAACGAGCAGTACTTC,CASSTGTGNEQYF
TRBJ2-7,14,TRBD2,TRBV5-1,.,TGCGCCAGTGGACTAGCGGGAGGACCCTACGAGCAGTACTTC,CASGLAGGPYEQYF
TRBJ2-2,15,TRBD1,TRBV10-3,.,TGTGCCATCAGTGTTGGGACAGGGCTCACCGGGGAGCTGTTTTTT,CAISVGTGLTGELFF
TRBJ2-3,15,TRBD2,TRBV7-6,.,TGTGCCAGCCGGGGTAGCGGGGGATCCACAGATACGCAGTATTTT,CASRGSGGSTDTQYF
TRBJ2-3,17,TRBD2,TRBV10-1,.,TGCGCCAGCAGTGAGAATAGGCCTAGCGGGGCCCTCGGTACGCAGTATTTT,CASSENRPSGALGTQYF
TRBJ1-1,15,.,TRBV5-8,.,TGTGCCAGCAGCTCCTCCGGGACGAAGAACACTGAAGCTTTCTTT,CASSSSGTKNTEAFF
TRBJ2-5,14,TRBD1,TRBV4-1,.,TGCGCCAGCAGCCAAGATCAGGGGGCAGAGACCCAGTACTTC,CASSQDQGAETQYF
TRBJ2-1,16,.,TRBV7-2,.,TGTGCCAGCAGCAGGGTCGAAGTAGCTACCGGCAATGAGCAGTTCTTC,CASSRVEVATGNEQFF
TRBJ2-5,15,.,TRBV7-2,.,TGTGCCAGCAGCCCAAGTAGTCCAGGGCGGGAGACCCAGTACTTC,CASSPSSPGRETQYF
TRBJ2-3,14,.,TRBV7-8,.,TGTGCCAGCACCTTTAGTTTTAGCACAGATACGCAGTATTTT,CASTFSFSTDTQYF
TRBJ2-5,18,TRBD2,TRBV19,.,TGTGCCAGTAGTATTGAGCCCCCGACAGCGGGGTTCCAAGAGACCCAGTACTTC,CASSIEPPTAGFQETQYF
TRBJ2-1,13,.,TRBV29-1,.,TGCAGCGTTGCCACGGGTGGCTACAATGAGCAGTTCTTC,CSVATGGYNEQFF
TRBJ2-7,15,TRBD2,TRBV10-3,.,TGTGCCACCAGACAGGGCGGGCTAGCGGGATACGAGCAGTACTTC,CATRQGGLAGYEQYF
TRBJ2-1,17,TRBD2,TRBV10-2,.,TGCGCCAGCAGTGAGTCTTTTGCGGGGGGCCGCGACAATGAGCAGTTCTTC,CASSESFAGGRDNEQFF
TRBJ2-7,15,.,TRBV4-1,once,TGCGCCAGCAGCCAATCCTGGGACCGAAACCACGAGCAGTACTTC,CASSQSWDRNHEQYF
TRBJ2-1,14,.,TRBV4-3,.,TGCGCCAGCAGCACAGCGGGTGGGGGCAATGAGCAGTTCTTC,CASSTAGGGNEQFF
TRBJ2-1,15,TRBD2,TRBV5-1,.,TGCGCCAGCAGCTTGGGTAGCGGGAACTACAATGAGCAGTTCTTC,CASSLGSGNYNEQFF
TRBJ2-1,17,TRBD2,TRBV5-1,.,TGCGCCAGCAGCCCCCGCGGGGGACTAGCGGCACGACATGAGCAGTTCTTC,CASSPRGGLAARHEQFF